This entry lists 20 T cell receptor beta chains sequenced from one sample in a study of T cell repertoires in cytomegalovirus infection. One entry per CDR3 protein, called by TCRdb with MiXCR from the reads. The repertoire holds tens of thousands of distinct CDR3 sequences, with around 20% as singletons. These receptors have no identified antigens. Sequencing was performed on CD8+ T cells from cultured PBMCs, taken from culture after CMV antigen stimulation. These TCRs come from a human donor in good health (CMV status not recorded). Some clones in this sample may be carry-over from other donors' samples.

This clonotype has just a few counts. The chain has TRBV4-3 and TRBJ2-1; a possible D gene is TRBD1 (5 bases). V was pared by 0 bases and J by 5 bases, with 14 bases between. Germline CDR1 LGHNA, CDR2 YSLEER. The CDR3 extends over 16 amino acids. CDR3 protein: CASSQDGRGRDNEQFF. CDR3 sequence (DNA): TGCGCCAGCAGCCAAGATGGAAGGGGTCGGGACAATGAGCAGTTCTTC.

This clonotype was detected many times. CDR3 sequence: CAQPRAGGSGNTIYF. The DNA of the CDR3 is TGTGCTCAGCCCAGGGCCGGCGGCTCTGGAAACACCATATATTTT. The chain recombines TRBV12-3 or TRBV12-4 with TRBJ1-3, with D possibly matching TRBD1 (5 bases). The CDR3 has 15 residues.

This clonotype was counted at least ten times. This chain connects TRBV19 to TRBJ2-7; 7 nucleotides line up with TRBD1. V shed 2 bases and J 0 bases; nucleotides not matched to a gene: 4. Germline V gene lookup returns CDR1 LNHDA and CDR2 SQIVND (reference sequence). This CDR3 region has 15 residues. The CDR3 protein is CASSIQGGPSYEQYF. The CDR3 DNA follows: TGTGCCAGTAGTATACAAGGGGGCCCCTCCTACGAGCAGTACTTC.

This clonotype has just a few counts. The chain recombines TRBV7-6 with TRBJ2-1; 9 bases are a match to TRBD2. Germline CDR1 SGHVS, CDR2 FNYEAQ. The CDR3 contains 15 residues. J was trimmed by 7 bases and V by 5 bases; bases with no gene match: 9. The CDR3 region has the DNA TGTGCCAGCAGCCCAGCGGGGGGCCTGGGTAATGAGCAGTTCTTC. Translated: CASSPAGGLGNEQFF.

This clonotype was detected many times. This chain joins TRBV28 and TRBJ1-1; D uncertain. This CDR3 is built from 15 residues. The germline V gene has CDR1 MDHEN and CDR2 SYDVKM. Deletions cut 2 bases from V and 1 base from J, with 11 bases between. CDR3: CASSLKRTGNTEAFF. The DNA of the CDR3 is TGTGCCAGCAGTTTAAAGAGGACGGGGAACACTGAAGCTTTCTTT.

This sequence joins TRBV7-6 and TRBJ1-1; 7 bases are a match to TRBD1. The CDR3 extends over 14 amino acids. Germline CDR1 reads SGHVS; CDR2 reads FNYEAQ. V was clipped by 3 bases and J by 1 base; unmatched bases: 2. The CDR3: CASSLDRRNTEAFF. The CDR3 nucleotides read TGTGCCAGCAGCTTGGACAGGAGGAACACTGAAGCTTTCTTT.

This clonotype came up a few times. The CDR3 DNA reads as TGTGCCAGCAGTCTCTATAGCGGGGGGATTAACACCTACAATGAGCAGTTCTTC. Translating gives CASSLYSGGINTYNEQFF. The chain links TRBV27 to TRBJ2-1, with 10 bases aligning to TRBD2. The CDR3 sequence is 18 residues long. Losses at the gene ends were 5 bases for V and 2 bases for J; bases not matched to a gene: 12. The germline V gene has CDR1 MNHEY and CDR2 SMNVEV (reference sequence).

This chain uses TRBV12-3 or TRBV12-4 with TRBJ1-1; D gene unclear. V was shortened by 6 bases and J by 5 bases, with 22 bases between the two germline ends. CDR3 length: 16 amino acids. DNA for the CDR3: TGTGCCAGCAGGTATTCCCCGGGCGCGTGGCGGACTGAAGCTTTCTTT. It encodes CASRYSPGAWRTEAFF.

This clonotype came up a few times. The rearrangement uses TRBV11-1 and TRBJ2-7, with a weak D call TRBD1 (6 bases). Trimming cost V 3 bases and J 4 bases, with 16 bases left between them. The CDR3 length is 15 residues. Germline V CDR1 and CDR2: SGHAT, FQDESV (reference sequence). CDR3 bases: TGTGCCAGCAGCTTGCGAAGGGGGACCGCATACGAGCAGTACTTC. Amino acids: CASSLRRGTAYEQYF.

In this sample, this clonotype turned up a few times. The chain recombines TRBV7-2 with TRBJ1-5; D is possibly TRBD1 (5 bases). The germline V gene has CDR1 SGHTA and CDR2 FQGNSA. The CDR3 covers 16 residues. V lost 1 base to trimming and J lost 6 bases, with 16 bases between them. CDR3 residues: CASSLGTLLFGQPQHF. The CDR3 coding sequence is TGTGCCAGCAGCTTAGGGACACTATTGTTCGGTCAGCCCCAGCATTTT.

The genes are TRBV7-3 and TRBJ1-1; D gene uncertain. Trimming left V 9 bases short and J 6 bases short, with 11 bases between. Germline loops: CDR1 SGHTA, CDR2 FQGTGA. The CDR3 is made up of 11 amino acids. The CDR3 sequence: CASIVGAEAFF. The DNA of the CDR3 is TGTGCCAGTATAGTGGGTGCTGAAGCTTTCTTT.

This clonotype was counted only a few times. The CDR3 loop is CASSPGGGPSYNEQFF. In nucleotides, the CDR3 is TGTGCCAGCAGCCCCGGCGGGGGGCCTTCCTACAATGAGCAGTTCTTC. The chain combines TRBV7-9 with TRBJ2-1; 8 positions match TRBD2. Germline V lookup: CDR1 SEHNR, CDR2 FQNEAQ (reference sequence). The CDR3 has 16 amino acids. V lost 5 bases to trimming and J lost 1 base; unmatched junction nucleotides: 7.

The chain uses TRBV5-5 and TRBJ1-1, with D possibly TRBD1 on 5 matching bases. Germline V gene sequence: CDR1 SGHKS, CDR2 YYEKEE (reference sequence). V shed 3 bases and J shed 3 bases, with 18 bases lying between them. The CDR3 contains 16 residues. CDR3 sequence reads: CASSSSPNPGYTEAFF. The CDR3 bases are TGTGCCAGCAGCTCCTCGCCAAACCCAGGGTACACTGAAGCTTTCTTT.

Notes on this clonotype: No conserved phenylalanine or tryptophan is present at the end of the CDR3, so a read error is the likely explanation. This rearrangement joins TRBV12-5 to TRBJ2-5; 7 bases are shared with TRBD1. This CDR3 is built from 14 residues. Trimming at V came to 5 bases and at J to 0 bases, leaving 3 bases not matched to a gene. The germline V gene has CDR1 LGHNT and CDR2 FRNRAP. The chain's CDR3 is CASGRDRDQETQYL. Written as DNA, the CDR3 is TGTGCTAGTGGTCGGGACAGAGACCAAGAGACCCAGTACCTC.

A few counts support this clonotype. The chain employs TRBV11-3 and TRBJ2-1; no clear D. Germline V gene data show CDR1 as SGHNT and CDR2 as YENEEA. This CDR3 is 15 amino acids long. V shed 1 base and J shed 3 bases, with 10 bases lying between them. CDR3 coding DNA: TGTGCCAGCAGCTTAGTCAGAGTTCGCTACAATGAGCAGTTCTTC. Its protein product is CASSLVRVRYNEQFF.

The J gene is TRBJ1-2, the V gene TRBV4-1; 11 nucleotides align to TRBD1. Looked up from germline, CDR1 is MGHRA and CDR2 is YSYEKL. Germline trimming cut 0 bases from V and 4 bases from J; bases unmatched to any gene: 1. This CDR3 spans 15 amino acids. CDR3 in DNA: TGCGCCAGCAGCCAAGAAGGACAGGGGGCCTATGGCTACACCTTC. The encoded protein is CASSQEGQGAYGYTF.

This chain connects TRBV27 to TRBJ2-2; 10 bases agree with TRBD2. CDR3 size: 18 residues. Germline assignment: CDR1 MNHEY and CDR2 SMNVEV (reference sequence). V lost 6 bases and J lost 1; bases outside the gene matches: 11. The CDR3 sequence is CASSSWGSGGRNTGELFF. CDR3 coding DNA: TGTGCCAGCAGCAGTTGGGGTAGCGGGGGGAGGAACACCGGGGAGCTGTTTTTT.

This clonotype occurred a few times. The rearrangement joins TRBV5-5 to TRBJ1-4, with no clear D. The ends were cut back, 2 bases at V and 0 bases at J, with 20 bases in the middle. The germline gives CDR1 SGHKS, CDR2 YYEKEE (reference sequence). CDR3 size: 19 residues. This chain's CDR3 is CASSFGQEGLVATNEKLFF. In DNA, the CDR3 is TGTGCCAGCAGCTTCGGGCAAGAAGGACTAGTCGCAACTAATGAAAAACTGTTTTTT. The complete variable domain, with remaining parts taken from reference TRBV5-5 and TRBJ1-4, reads DAGVTQSPTHLIKTRGQQVTLRCSPISGHKSVSWYQQVLGQGPQFIFQYYEKEERGRGNFPDRFSARQFPNYSSELNVNALLLGDSALYLCASSFGQEGLVATNEKLFFGSGTQLSVL.

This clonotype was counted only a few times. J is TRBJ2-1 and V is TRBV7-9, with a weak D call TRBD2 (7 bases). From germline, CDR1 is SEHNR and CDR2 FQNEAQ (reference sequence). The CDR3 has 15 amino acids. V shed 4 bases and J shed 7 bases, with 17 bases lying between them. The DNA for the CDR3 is TGTGCCAGCAGCTCCTTAGGGGGGGGCTCGAATGAGCAGTTCTTC. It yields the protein CASSSLGGGSNEQFF.

In DNA, the CDR3 is TGTGCCAGCAGCTTCAGCCTAGCGGGGACAGATACGCAGTATTTT. Protein: CASSFSLAGTDTQYF. The chain recombines TRBV11-2 with TRBJ2-3; 9 bases line up with TRBD2. Germline loops: CDR1 SGHAT, CDR2 FQNNGV. V lost 3 bases to trimming and J lost 3 bases; unmatched junction nucleotides: 4. The CDR3 has 15 residues. The complete variable domain, with remaining parts taken from reference TRBV11-2 and TRBJ2-3, reads EAGVAQSPRYKIIEKRQSVAFWCNPISGHATLYWYQQILGQGPKLLIQFQNNGVVDDSQLPKDRFSAERLKGVDSTLKIQPAKLEDSAVYLCASSFSLAGTDTQYFGPGTRLTVL.